This T cell receptor (beta chain) was observed in a study of metastatic and nonmetastatic thyroid tumors. Across the study: Repertoire comparison spanned blood and tumor or nodule tissue of malignant and benign thyroid patients.

This CDR3 has 15 amino acids. Germline trimming cut 4 bases from V and 1 base from J; bases unmatched to any gene: 6. This clone has a handful of counts. Thyroid surgery took place with no prior treatment in any patient. Through MiXCR, TCRdb re-clonotyped the PCR reads. This sample carries about 15,000 clones, roughly 32% of them seen once, and the ten largest clones take 7% to 7.5%. The receptor was isolated from a female donor with papillary thyroid cancer or a benign thyroid nodule (not recorded which). Some clones in this sample may be carry-over from other donors' samples. Sequenced sample: tumor tissue. The chain couples TRBV12-3 or TRBV12-4 to TRBJ1-1; TRBD1 agrees at 7 bases. For the CDR3, the DNA is TGTGCCAGCAGTTCGAGGGGGCTGGGGAACACTGAAGCTTTCTTT. Translation: CASSSRGLGNTEAFF.